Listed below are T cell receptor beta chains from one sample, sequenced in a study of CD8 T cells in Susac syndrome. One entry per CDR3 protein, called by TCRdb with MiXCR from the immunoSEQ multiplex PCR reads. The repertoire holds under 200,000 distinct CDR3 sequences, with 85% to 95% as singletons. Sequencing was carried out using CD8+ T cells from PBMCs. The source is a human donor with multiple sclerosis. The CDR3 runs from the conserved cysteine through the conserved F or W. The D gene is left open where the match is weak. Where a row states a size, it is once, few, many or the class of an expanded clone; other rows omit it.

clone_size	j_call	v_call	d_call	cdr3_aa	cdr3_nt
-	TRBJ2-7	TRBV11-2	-	CASSLVRAGRDF	TGTGCCAGCAGCTTAGTCCGGGCAGGAAGAGATTTC
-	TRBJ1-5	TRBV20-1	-	CSARICREDHQPQHF	TGCAGTGCTAGAATTTGCAGGGAAGATCATCAGCCCCAGCATTTT
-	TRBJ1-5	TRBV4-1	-	CASSHDDRPNQPQHF	TGCGCCAGCAGCCATGATGACAGGCCTAATCAGCCCCAGCATTTT
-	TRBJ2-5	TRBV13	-	CASSSFQGGLEETQYF	TGTGCCAGCAGCTCCTTCCAGGGAGGTTTGGAAGAGACCCAGTACTTC
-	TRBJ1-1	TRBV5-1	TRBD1	CASSFIMTGMNTEAFF	TGCGCCAGCAGCTTCATAATGACAGGGATGAACACTGAAGCTTTCTTT
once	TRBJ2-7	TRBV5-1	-	CASSLGPGSEQYF	TGCGCCAGCAGCTTGGGCCCCGGGAGCGAGCAGTACTTC
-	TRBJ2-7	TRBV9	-	CASSPPFSYEQYF	TGTGCCAGCAGCCCCCCGTTCTCTTACGAGCAGTACTTC
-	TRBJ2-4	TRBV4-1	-	CASSQKFTHPHKNIQYF	TGCGCCAGCAGCCAAAAATTCACCCACCCCCACAAAAACATTCAGTACTTC
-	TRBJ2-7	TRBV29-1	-	CSVEPDGSYEQYF	TGCAGCGTTGAGCCCGACGGCTCCTACGAGCAGTACTTC
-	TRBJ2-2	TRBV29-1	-	CSVAGRENTGELFF	TGCAGCGTTGCAGGCAGGGAGAACACCGGGGAGCTGTTTTTT
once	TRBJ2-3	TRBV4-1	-	CASSPSEGTSTDTQYF	TGCGCCAGCAGCCCCTCGGAGGGGACCAGCACAGATACGCAGTATTTT
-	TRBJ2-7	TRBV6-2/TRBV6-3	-	CASSPSNREQYF	TGTGCCAGCAGTCCCTCAAACAGGGAGCAGTACTTC
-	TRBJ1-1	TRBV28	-	CASSPGASEAFF	TGTGCCAGCAGTCCAGGGGCTTCTGAAGCTTTCTTT
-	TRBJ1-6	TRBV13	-	CASSVSGRPNSPLHF	TGTGCCAGCAGCGTCTCAGGGAGACCTAATTCACCCCTCCACTTT
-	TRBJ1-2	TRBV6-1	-	CASSITSPTPNYGYTF	TGTGCCAGCAGTATAACCTCGCCGACGCCAAACTATGGCTACACCTTC
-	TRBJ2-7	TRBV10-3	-	CAISEGVRYEQYF	TGTGCCATCAGTGAAGGGGTCAGGTACGAGCAGTACTTC
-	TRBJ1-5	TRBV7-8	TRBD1	CASSLEGTGVQPQHF	TGTGCCAGCAGCTTAGAGGGGACAGGGGTCCAGCCCCAGCATTTT
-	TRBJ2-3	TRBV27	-	CASSSDLRLDTQYF	TGTGCCAGCAGTTCCGATTTACGTCTAGATACGCAGTATTTT
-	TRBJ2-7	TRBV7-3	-	CASSPPSGGGSYEQYF	TGTGCCAGCAGCCCCCCCTCTGGCGGTGGCTCCTACGAGCAGTACTTC
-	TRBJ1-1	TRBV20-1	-	CSAIVRPGESNTEAFF	TGCAGTGCTATAGTGAGACCCGGAGAATCGAACACTGAAGCTTTCTTT
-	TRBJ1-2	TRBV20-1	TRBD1	CSARRGQGVYGYTF	TGCAGTGCTAGGAGGGGACAGGGGGTTTATGGCTACACCTTC
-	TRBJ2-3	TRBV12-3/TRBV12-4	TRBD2	CASSQLAAPSTDTQYF	TGTGCCAGCAGTCAGCTAGCGGCCCCCAGCACAGATACGCAGTATTTT
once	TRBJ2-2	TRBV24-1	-	CATSDFDTGELFF	TGTGCCACCAGTGATTTCGACACCGGGGAGCTGTTTTTT
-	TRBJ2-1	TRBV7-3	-	CASSLVGDSGGNEQFF	TGTGCCAGCAGCTTAGTAGGGGACTCCGGCGGAAATGAGCAGTTCTTC
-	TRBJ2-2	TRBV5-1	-	CASSLVRGGTGELFF	TGCGCCAGCAGCTTGGTACGAGGGGGGACCGGGGAGCTGTTTTTT
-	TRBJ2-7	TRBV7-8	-	CASSAAYHRFSYEQYF	TGTGCCAGCAGCGCCGCCTACCACAGGTTCTCCTACGAGCAGTACTTC
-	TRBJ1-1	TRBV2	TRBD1	CASSEMDRVNTEAFF	TGTGCCAGCAGTGAAATGGACAGGGTTAACACTGAAGCTTTCTTT
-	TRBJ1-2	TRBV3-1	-	CASSQEAPYRLDGYTF	TGTGCCAGCAGCCAAGAAGCTCCGTACAGGTTGGATGGCTACACCTTC
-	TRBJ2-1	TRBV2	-	CATGSDRNHNEQFF	TGTGCCACCGGCTCGGACAGAAACCACAATGAGCAGTTCTTC
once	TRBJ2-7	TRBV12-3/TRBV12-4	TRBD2	CASSFHPPTSFYEQYF	TGTGCCAGCAGTTTTCATCCCCCGACTAGCTTCTACGAGCAGTACTTC
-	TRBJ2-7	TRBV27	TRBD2	CASRYSSGRGEQYF	TGTGCCAGCCGCTACTCTAGCGGGAGGGGTGAGCAGTACTTC
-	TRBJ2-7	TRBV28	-	CASSFADYEQYF	TGTGCCAGCAGTTTCGCAGACTACGAGCAGTACTTC
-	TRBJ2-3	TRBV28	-	CAVSGGRTDTQYF	TGTGCCGTAAGTGGGGGGCGCACAGATACGCAGTATTTT
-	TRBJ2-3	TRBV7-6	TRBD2	CASSSSPPTSGRSTDTQYF	TGTGCCAGCAGCTCAAGCCCCCCGACTAGCGGGCGAAGCACAGATACGCAGTATTTT
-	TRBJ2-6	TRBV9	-	CASSVGSNVLTF	TGTGCCAGCAGCGTAGGGTCCAACGTCCTGACTTTC
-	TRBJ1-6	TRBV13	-	CASSLGGRNSPLHF	TGTGCCAGCAGCTTAGGAGGGAGGAATTCACCCCTCCACTTT
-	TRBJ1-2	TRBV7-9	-	CASSWPPRTGSPYGYTF	TGTGCCAGCAGCTGGCCCCCCCGGACGGGGAGTCCCTATGGCTACACCTTC
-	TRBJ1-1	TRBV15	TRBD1	CATSRDRGQGETEAFF	TGTGCCACCAGCAGGGACCGTGGACAGGGTGAAACTGAAGCTTTCTTT
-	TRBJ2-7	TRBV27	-	CASSLGRDYEQYF	TGTGCCAGCAGTCTCGGACGGGACTACGAGCAGTACTTC
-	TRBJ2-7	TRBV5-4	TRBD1	CASSSDRGGPYEQYF	TGTGCCAGCAGCTCGGACAGGGGAGGGCCCTACGAGCAGTACTTC
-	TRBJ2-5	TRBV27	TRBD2	CASSLVGRRVGETQYF	TGTGCCAGCAGTTTAGTCGGGAGGCGCGTAGGGGAGACCCAGTACTTC
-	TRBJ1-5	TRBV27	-	CASSLGQRNQPQHF	TGTGCCAGCAGTTTGGGACAACGGAATCAGCCCCAGCATTTT
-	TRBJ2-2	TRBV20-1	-	CSARLDPGELFF	TGCAGTGCTAGGTTAGATCCCGGGGAGCTGTTTTTT
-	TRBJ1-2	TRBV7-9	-	CASSETEYGYTF	TGTGCCAGCAGCGAGACAGAGTATGGCTACACCTTC
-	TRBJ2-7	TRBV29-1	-	CSVSGPLSSYEQYF	TGCAGCGTCAGCGGGCCACTGAGCTCCTACGAGCAGTACTTC
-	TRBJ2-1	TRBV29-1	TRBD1	CSVAGQGGSNEQFF	TGCAGCGTTGCAGGACAGGGTGGGTCCAATGAGCAGTTCTTC
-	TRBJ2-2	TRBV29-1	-	CSVEVYTGELFF	TGCAGCGTTGAAGTATACACCGGGGAGCTGTTTTTT
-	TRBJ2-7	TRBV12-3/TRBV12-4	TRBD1	CASSLLTGGFYEQYF	TGTGCCAGCAGTTTACTCACAGGGGGGTTCTACGAGCAGTACTTC